This T cell receptor (beta chain) appears in the sequencing data of a study of blood T cell repertoires in COVID-19. In the study overall: COVID-19 samples, acute and convalescent, were from the United States, Italy and Spain. PBMCs, B-cell-depleted T cells, or T cells provided the cDNA or gDNA that made up the material.

In the authors' workflow: Estimation of nucleated cell counts was performed using reference gene primer amplification. Only in-frame clones appear in the TCRdb table, and some are missing; sequencing was by immunoSEQ multiplex PCR. V and J calls and clone size come straight from that table; D and trimming were deduced from the DNA. The sample shows almost 20,000 clones, 79% of them seen only once. The CDR3 sequence is 15 residues long. Germline lookup yields CDR1 SGHAT and CDR2 FQNNGV. V shed 5 bases and J 2 bases; nucleotides not matched to a gene: 5. The source material was peripheral blood. The receptor's source is a man older than 75 with acute or convalescent COVID-19. The chain employs TRBV11-2 and TRBJ2-7; 11 bases align to TRBD2. CDR3 DNA: TGTGCCAGCAGCGCCAGACTAGCGGGAACCTACGAGCAGTACTTC. Amino acid sequence: CASSARLAGTYEQYF.